Sequencing of this T cell receptor (beta chain) was carried out in a study of blood T cell repertoires in COVID-19. Generated by immunoSEQ multiplex PCR, the TCRdb table keeps only in-frame clones and is missing some. The table has about 280,000 clones, 86% seen once. V shed 3 bases and J 3 bases; nucleotides not matched to a gene: 8. Germline loops: CDR1 MNHEY, CDR2 SMNVEV (reference sequence). The CDR3 sequence is 16 residues long. Sequenced: peripheral blood. The chain is built from TRBV27 and TRBJ2-1, with 7 positions matching TRBD1. The source is a woman aged 30 to 39 with active or convalescent COVID-19. This chain's CDR3 is CASSFPRTGGYNEQFF. The CDR3 region has the DNA TGTGCCAGCAGTTTCCCTCGGACAGGAGGCTACAATGAGCAGTTCTTC.